The T cell receptor beta chain described here comes from a study of Graves' ophthalmopathy and Graves' hyperthyroidism. Losses at the gene ends were 11 bases for V and 0 bases for J; bases not matched to a gene: 8. Germline V gives CDR1 LGHNT, CDR2 FRNRAP. The CDR3 loop spans 15 amino acids. RNA transcripts served as template for amplifying TCR beta CDR3 sequences. First-round RT-PCR with HTBI primers preceded a second-round multiplex PCR. A single record per CDR3 protein comes from TCRdb applying MiXCR to the multiplex PCR reads. Counted here are about 480,000 distinct CDR3 sequences, over 13% occurring once; the ten biggest clones make up roughly 10%.

The origin of this receptor is a woman younger than 45 with Graves' ophthalmopathy. The chain uses TRBV12-5 and TRBJ2-1; 9 nucleotides match TRBD2. Sequencing input: blood. CDR3 sequence (DNA): TGTGCTTGCCGAGCGGGGGGCAGCTCCTACAATGAGCAGTTCTTC. Translating gives CACRAGGSSYNEQFF.